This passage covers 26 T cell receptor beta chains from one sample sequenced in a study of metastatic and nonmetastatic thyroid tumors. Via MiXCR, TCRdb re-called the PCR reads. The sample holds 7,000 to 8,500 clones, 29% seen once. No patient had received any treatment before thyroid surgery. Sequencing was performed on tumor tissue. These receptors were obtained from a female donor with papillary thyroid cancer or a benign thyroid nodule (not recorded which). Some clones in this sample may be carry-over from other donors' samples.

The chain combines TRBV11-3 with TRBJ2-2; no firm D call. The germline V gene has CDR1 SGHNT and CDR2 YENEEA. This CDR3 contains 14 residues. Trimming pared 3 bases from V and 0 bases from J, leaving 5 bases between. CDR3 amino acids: CASSFGANTGELFF. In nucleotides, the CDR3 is TGTGCCAGCAGCTTTGGGGCGAACACCGGGGAGCTGTTTTTT.

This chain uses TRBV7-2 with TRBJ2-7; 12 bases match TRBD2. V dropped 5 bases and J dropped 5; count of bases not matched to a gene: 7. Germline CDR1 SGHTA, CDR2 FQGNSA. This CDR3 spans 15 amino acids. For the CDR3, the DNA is TGTGCCAGCAGCCCCTGGACTAGCGGGGACAACGAGCAGTACTTC. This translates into CASSPWTSGDNEQYF.

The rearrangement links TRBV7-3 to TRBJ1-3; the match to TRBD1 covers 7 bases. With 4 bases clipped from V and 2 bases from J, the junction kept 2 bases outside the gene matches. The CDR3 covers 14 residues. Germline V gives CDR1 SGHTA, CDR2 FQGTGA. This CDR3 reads CASSSQGAGNTIYF. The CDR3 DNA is TGTGCCAGCAGCTCGCAGGGGGCTGGAAACACCATATATTTT.

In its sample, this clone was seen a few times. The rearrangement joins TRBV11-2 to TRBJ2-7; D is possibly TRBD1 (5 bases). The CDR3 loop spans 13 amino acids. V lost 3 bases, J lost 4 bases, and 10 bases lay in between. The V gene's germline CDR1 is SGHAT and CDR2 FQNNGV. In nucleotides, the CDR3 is TGTGCCAGCAGCTTGGGGCAGGTTTACGAGCAGTACTTC. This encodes CASSLGQVYEQYF.

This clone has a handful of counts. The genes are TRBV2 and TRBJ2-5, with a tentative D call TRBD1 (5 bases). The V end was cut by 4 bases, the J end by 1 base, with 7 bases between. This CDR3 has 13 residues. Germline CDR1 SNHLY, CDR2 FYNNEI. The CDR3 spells CASSAGIQETQYF. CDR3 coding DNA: TGTGCCAGCAGTGCAGGGATCCAAGAGACCCAGTACTTC. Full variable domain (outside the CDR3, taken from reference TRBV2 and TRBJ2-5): EPEVTQTPSHQVTQMGQEVILRCVPISNHLYFYWYRQILGQKVEFLVSFYNNEISEKSEIFDDQFSVERPDGSNFTLKIRSTKLEDSAMYFCASSAGIQETQYFGPGTRLLVL.

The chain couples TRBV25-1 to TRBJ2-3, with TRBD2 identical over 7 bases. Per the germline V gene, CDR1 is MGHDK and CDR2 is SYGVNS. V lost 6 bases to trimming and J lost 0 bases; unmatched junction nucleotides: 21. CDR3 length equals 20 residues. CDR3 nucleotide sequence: TGTGCCAGCAGAGCTACCTGGGGGGGTCAGAGGCCTCGTAGCACAGATACGCAGTATTTT. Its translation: CASRATWGGQRPRSTDTQYF.

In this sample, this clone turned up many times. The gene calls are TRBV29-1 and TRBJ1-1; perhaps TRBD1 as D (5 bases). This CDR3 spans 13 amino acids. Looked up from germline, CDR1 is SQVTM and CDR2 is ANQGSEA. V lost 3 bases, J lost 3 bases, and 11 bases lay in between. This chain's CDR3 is CSVDRGWDTEAFF. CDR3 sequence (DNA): TGCAGCGTTGATCGGGGGTGGGACACTGAAGCTTTCTTT.

As DNA, the CDR3 is TGTGCCAGCAGTACCACTAGCGGGGGGGCCACAGATACGCAGTATTTT. Protein: CASSTTSGGATDTQYF. This chain links TRBV12-3 or TRBV12-4 with TRBJ2-3; TRBD2 matches at 13 bases. This CDR3 is 16 amino acids long. The V segment lost 5 bases and the J segment 2 bases; nucleotides outside the gene matches: 4.

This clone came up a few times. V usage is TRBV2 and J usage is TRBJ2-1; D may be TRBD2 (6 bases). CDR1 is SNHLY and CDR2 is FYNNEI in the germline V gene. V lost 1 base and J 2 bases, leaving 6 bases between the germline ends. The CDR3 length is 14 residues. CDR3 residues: CASSEGGTYNEQFF. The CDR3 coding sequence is TGTGCCAGCAGTGAAGGCGGGACCTACAATGAGCAGTTCTTC. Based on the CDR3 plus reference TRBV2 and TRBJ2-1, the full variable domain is EPEVTQTPSHQVTQMGQEVILRCVPISNHLYFYWYRQILGQKVEFLVSFYNNEISEKSEIFDDQFSVERPDGSNFTLKIRSTKLEDSAMYFCASSEGGTYNEQFFGPGTRLTVL.

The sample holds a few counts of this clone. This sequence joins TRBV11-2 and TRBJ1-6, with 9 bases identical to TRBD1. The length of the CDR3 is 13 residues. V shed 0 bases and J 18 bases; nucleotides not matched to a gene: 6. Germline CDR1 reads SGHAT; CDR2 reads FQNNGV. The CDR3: CASSLDDRDRAHF. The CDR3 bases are TGTGCCAGCAGCTTAGATGACCGGGACAGGGCCCACTTT.

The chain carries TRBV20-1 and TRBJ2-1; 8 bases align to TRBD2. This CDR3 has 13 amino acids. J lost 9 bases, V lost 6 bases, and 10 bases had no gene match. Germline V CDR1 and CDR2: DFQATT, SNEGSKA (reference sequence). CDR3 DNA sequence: TGCAGTGCCCGGACTAGCAACTGGGGTGAGCAGTTCTTC. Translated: CSARTSNWGEQFF.

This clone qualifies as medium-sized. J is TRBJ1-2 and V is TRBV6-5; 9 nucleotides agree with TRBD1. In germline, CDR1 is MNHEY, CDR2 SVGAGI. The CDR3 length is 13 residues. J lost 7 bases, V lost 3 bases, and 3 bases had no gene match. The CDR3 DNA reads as TGTGCCAGCAGTTATGGGACAGGGAGTGGCTACACCTTC. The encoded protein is CASSYGTGSGYTF.

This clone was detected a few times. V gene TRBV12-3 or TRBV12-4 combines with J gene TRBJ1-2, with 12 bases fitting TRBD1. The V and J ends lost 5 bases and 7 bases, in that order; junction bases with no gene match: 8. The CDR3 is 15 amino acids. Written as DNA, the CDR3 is TGTGCCAGCAGTCCCGCCGGGACAGGGGGCATTGGCTACACCTTC. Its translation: CASSPAGTGGIGYTF.

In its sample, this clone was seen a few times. CDR3 protein: CASSSPGAGGSYEQYF. In DNA, the CDR3 is TGTGCCAGCAGCTCACCGGGGGCAGGGGGTTCCTACGAGCAGTACTTC. The chain carries TRBV27 and TRBJ2-7, with TRBD1 as a possible D gene (7 bases). V was trimmed by 6 bases and J by 1 base, leaving 19 bases between them. CDR1 is MNHEY and CDR2 is SMNVEV in the germline V gene (reference sequence). The CDR3 spans 16 residues.

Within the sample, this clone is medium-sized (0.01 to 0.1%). This chain's CDR3 is CASSASLPDEQYF. In nucleotides, the CDR3 is TGTGCCAGCAGTGCCTCGTTGCCCGACGAGCAGTACTTC. The rearrangement links TRBV2 to TRBJ2-7; no clear D. The CDR3 loop spans 13 amino acids. CDR1 and CDR2 from the germline V gene are SNHLY and FYNNEI. Trimming pared 4 bases from V and 5 bases from J, leaving 12 bases between.

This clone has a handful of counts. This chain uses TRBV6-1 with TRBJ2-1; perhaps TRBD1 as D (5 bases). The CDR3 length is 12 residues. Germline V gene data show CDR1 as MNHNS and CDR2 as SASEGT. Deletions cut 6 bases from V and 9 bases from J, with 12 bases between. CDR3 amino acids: CASRTVRVEQFF. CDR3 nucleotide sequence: TGTGCCAGCAGGACAGTCAGGGTTGAGCAGTTCTTC.

CDR3 sequence reads: CASSLGSGTGQPQHF. The CDR3 region has the DNA TGTGCCAGCAGCTTAGGCTCGGGGACGGGGCAGCCCCAGCATTTT. J is TRBJ1-5 and V is TRBV11-3, with D maybe TRBD1 (5 bases). Trimming removed 1 base at V and 7 bases at J, with 14 bases between. Germline lookup yields CDR1 SGHNT and CDR2 YENEEA. There are 15 residues in the CDR3.

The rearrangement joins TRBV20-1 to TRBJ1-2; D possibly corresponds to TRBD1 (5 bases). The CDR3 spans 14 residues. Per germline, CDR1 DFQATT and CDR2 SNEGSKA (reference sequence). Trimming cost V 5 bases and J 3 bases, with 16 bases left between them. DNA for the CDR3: TGCAGTGCTCCATGGGGGGAGAGTGACTATGGCTACACCTTC. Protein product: CSAPWGESDYGYTF.

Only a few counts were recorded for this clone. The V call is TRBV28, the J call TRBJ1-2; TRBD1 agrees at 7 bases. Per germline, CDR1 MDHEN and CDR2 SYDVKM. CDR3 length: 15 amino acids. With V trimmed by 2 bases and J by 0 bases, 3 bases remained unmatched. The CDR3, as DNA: TGTGCCAGCAGTTTAAACAGGGGAGCTAACTATGGCTACACCTTC. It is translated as CASSLNRGANYGYTF.

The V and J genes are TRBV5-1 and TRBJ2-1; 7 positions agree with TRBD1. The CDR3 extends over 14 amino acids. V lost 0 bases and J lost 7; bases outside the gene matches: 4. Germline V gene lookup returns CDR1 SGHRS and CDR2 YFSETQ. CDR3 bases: TGCGCCAGCAGCTTGGGGACAGGACCTAATGAGCAGTTCTTC. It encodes CASSLGTGPNEQFF.

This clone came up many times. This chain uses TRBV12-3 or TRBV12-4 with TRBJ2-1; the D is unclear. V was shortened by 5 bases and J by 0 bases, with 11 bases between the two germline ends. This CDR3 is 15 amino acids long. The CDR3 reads CASSQRSHSYNEQFF. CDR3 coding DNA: TGTGCCAGCAGTCAGCGTTCACACTCCTACAATGAGCAGTTCTTC.

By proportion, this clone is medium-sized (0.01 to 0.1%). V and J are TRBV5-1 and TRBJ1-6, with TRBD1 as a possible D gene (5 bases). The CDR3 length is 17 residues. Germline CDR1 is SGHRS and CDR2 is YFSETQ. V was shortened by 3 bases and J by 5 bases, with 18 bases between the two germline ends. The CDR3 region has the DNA TGCGCCAGCAGCTCGCCTACAGGAGAGGGCCATAATTCACCCCTCCACTTT. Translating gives CASSSPTGEGHNSPLHF.

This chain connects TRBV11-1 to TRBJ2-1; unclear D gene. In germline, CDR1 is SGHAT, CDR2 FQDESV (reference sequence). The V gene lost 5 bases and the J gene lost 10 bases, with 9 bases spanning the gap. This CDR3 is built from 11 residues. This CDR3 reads CASSHPGEQFF. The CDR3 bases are TGTGCCAGCAGCCACCCCGGAGAGCAGTTCTTC. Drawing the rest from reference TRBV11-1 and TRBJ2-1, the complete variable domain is EAEVAQSPRYKITEKSQAVAFWCDPISGHATLYWYRQILGQGPELLVQFQDESVVDDSQLPKDRFSAERLKGVDSTLKIQPAELGDSAMYLCASSHPGEQFFGPGTRLTVL.

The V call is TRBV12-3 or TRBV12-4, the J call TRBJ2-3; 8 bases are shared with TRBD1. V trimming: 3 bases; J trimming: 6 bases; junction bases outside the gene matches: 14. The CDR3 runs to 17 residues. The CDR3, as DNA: TGTGCCAGCAGTTTCCAGATCGGGACAGGCCTTGGGGATACGCAGTATTTT. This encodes CASSFQIGTGLGDTQYF.

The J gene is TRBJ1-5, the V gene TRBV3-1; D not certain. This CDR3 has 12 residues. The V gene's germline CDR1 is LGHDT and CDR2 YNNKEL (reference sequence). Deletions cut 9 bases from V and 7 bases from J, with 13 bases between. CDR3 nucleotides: TGTGCCAGAAGTGTATGCGTACAGCCCCAGCATTTT. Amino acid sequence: CARSVCVQPQHF. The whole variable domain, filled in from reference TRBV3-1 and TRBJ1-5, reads DTAVSQTPKYLVTQMGNDKSIKCEQNLGHDTMYWYKQDSKKFLKIMFSYNNKELIINETVPNRFSPKSPDKAHLNLHINSLELGDSAVYFCARSVCVQPQHFGDGTRLSIL.

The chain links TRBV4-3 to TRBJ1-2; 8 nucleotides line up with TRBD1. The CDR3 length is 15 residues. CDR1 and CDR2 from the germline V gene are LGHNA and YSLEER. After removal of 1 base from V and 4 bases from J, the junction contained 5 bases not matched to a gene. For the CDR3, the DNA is TGCGCCAGCAGCCAAGCGACAGGGGATGCCTATGGCTACACCTTC. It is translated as CASSQATGDAYGYTF.